This is a list of T cell receptor beta chains from one sample in a study of T cell responses to AZD1222 COVID-19 vaccine. Profiled with immunoSEQ multiplex PCR; TCRdb holds only in-frame clones, not every one. The sample lists 150,000 to 200,000 clones, 93% occurring once. Sequencing used peripheral blood, obtained on day 0 of AZD1222 vaccination. Every receptor here comes from an adult in good health. The CDR3 runs from the conserved cysteine through the conserved F or W. A D gene is named only where the DNA matches it firmly. Expanded clones get a size class; other rows say once, few or many, or leave the size out.

NA	NA	TRBJ1-2	TRBV7-8	CASSLWAAYGYTF	TGTGCCAGCAGCTTATGGGCTGCCTATGGCTACACCTTC
NA	NA	TRBJ2-3	TRBV5-1	CATQGALADTQYF	TGCGCCACCCAGGGTGCTTTGGCAGATACGCAGTATTTT
NA	NA	TRBJ1-1	TRBV6-5	CASSFLGSGEAFF	TGTGCCAGCAGTTTTTTGGGGTCAGGGGAAGCTTTCTTT
NA	NA	TRBJ1-3	TRBV2	CASSVRATGNTIYF	TGTGCCAGCAGTGTCCGAGCTACTGGAAACACCATATATTTT
TRBD2	NA	TRBJ2-1	TRBV6-2/TRBV6-3	CASSYIGTRNTYNEQFF	TGTGCCAGCAGTTACATCGGGACTAGGAATACTTACAATGAGCAGTTCTTC
NA	once	TRBJ1-2	TRBV11-2	CASSPRRRTYGYTF	TGTGCCAGCAGCCCCCGTCGGCGGACCTATGGCTACACCTTC
NA	NA	TRBJ1-2	TRBV12-3/TRBV12-4	CASSSGHYGYTF	TGTGCCAGCAGTTCTGGGCACTATGGCTACACCTTC
NA	NA	TRBJ2-7	TRBV29-1	CSVDRDWDGNSYEQYF	TGCAGCGTTGATCGGGATTGGGATGGGAACTCCTACGAGCAGTACTTC
NA	NA	TRBJ2-1	TRBV27	CASAERYNEQFF	TGTGCCAGCGCCGAGAGGTACAATGAGCAGTTCTTC
TRBD1	NA	TRBJ1-2	TRBV25-1	CASSEDRVGRYGYTF	TGTGCCAGCAGTGAAGACAGGGTAGGTCGGTATGGCTACACCTTC
NA	NA	TRBJ1-1	TRBV12-5	CASGLVDPGFTMNTEAFF	TGTGCTAGTGGTTTGGTAGATCCCGGGTTTACAATGAACACTGAAGCTTTCTTT
NA	few	TRBJ1-2	TRBV6-5	CASTYSKPYGYTF	TGTGCCAGCACCTATAGTAAGCCTTATGGCTACACCTTC
NA	once	TRBJ1-3	TRBV19	CASNKGTAGNTIYF	TGTGCCAGTAACAAGGGAACGGCTGGAAACACCATATATTTT
NA	NA	TRBJ1-4	TRBV5-1	CASSSGQQEEKLFF	TGCGCCAGCAGCTCCGGACAGCAGGAAGAAAAACTGTTTTTT
NA	once	TRBJ1-1	TRBV6-1	CAISEVTEAFF	TGTGCCATCAGTGAAGTTACTGAAGCTTTCTTT
NA	NA	TRBJ2-1	TRBV19	CASKSGSSYNEQFF	TGTGCCAGTAAATCAGGGAGCTCCTACAATGAGCAGTTCTTC
TRBD1	NA	TRBJ1-2	TRBV6-5	CASSLGTGVGYTF	TGTGCCAGCAGTTTGGGAACAGGGGTCGGCTACACCTTC
NA	NA	TRBJ1-4	TRBV28	CASRTVGEKLFF	TGTGCCAGCAGGACCGTCGGTGAAAAACTGTTTTTT
NA	NA	TRBJ1-5	TRBV6-5	CATRKGDQPQHF	TGTGCCACCAGGAAAGGGGATCAGCCCCAGCATTTT
NA	NA	TRBJ2-7	TRBV5-4	CASSLDPQGYYEQYF	TGTGCCAGCAGCTTGGACCCGCAGGGATATTACGAGCAGTACTTC
NA	NA	TRBJ1-6	TRBV19	CASNVQGISPLHF	TGTGCCAGTAATGTGCAGGGGATATCACCCCTCCACTTT
NA	NA	TRBJ1-2	TRBV5-1	CASSLEPPNYGYTF	TGCGCCAGCAGCTTGGAGCCACCCAACTATGGCTACACCTTC
TRBD2	NA	TRBJ2-7	TRBV28	CASSQALAGAYEQYF	TGTGCCAGCAGCCAAGCCCTTGCGGGAGCCTACGAGCAGTACTTC
NA	NA	TRBJ1-5	TRBV5-5	CASSLQGNQPQHF	TGTGCCAGCAGCTTACAGGGAAATCAGCCCCAGCATTTT
TRBD2	NA	TRBJ2-1	TRBV19	CASRRTGTSHFFSNEQFF	TGTGCCAGTAGAAGAACCGGGACTAGTCACTTTTTTAGTAATGAGCAGTTCTTC
TRBD2	NA	TRBJ2-5	TRBV15	CATRPSGRETQYF	TGTGCCACCAGGCCTAGCGGGAGGGAGACCCAGTACTTC
TRBD1	NA	TRBJ1-6	TRBV6-5	CASTLGQGDNSPLHF	TGTGCCAGCACCTTAGGCCAGGGGGATAATTCACCCCTCCACTTT
NA	NA	TRBJ2-7	TRBV11-2	CASSLAYGGDYEQYF	TGTGCCAGCAGCTTAGCCTATGGGGGAGACTACGAGCAGTACTTC
NA	NA	TRBJ2-7	TRBV4-1	CASSPRGIRDEQYF	TGCGCCAGCAGCCCCCGAGGAATTCGGGACGAGCAGTACTTC
NA	NA	TRBJ1-5	TRBV21-1	CASAAKEGYQPQHF	TGTGCCAGCGCAGCAAAGGAAGGGTACCAGCCCCAGCATTTT
TRBD1	NA	TRBJ1-1	TRBV6-5	CASSYSTGMASEAFF	TGTGCCAGCAGTTACTCGACAGGGATGGCGTCTGAAGCTTTCTTT
NA	NA	TRBJ1-1	TRBV6-5	CASSSRTIGTEAFF	TGTGCCAGCAGTTCTCGGACAATTGGCACTGAAGCTTTCTTT
NA	NA	TRBJ1-4	TRBV27	CASCNLGQPEKLFF	TGTGCCAGCTGTAACCTCGGTCAGCCGGAAAAACTGTTTTTT
NA	NA	TRBJ2-5	TRBV11-1	CASSLGFTETQYF	TGTGCCAGCAGCTTAGGATTTACGGAGACCCAGTACTTC
TRBD1	NA	TRBJ2-4	TRBV28	CASSIRDSLAKNIQYF	TGTGCCAGCAGTATACGGGACAGCTTAGCCAAAAACATTCAGTACTTC
NA	NA	TRBJ2-1	TRBV24-1	CATSAELGNEQFF	TGTGCCACCAGTGCCGAGCTCGGGAATGAGCAGTTCTTC
NA	NA	TRBJ2-3	TRBV10-2	CATLRRQNTDTQYF	TGCGCCACCCTAAGGAGGCAAAACACAGATACGCAGTATTTT
NA	NA	TRBJ2-1	TRBV12-3/TRBV12-4	CASSFREDNEQFF	TGTGCCAGCAGTTTCCGAGAGGACAATGAGCAGTTCTTC
NA	NA	TRBJ1-5	TRBV5-6	CASSTGYSNQPQHF	TGTGCCAGCAGTACAGGTTATAGCAATCAGCCCCAGCATTTT
NA	NA	TRBJ1-1	TRBV19	CASTNRNTEAFF	TGTGCCAGTACCAACCGGAACACTGAAGCTTTCTTT
NA	NA	TRBJ1-2	TRBV28	CASRWDVNYGYTF	TGTGCCAGCAGATGGGACGTTAACTATGGCTACACCTTC
NA	NA	TRBJ1-5	TRBV19	CASSFDRYQPQHF	TGTGCCAGTAGTTTTGACAGGTATCAGCCCCAGCATTTT
NA	NA	TRBJ2-7	TRBV18	CASSPTSLPHEQYF	TGTGCCAGCTCACCAACTAGCCTTCCTCATGAGCAGTACTTC
TRBD1	NA	TRBJ2-1	TRBV11-2	CASSLDRGDRGPKNEQFF	TGTGCCAGCAGCTTAGATCGGGGTGACAGGGGGCCGAAAAATGAGCAGTTCTTC
NA	NA	TRBJ2-3	TRBV7-7	CASSLRRGTRDTQYF	TGTGCCAGCAGCTTAAGGCGGGGCACTCGAGATACGCAGTATTTT
NA	NA	TRBJ1-6	TRBV12-3/TRBV12-4	CASSSLSDSPLHF	TGTGCCAGCAGTTCGCTGTCTGATTCACCCCTCCACTTT
TRBD2	NA	TRBJ2-5	TRBV29-1	CSVAGVPARETQYF	TGCAGCGTGGCGGGGGTACCCGCCCGGGAGACCCAGTACTTC
TRBD2	NA	TRBJ2-1	TRBV5-1	CASSAVTSGRAGEQFF	TGCGCCAGCAGCGCCGTGACTAGCGGGAGGGCTGGGGAGCAGTTCTTC
TRBD1	NA	TRBJ1-4	TRBV5-4	CASSRLGGTETNEKLFF	TGTGCCAGCAGCCGCCTGGGGGGGACAGAGACGAATGAAAAACTGTTTTTT
NA	NA	TRBJ1-2	TRBV5-1	CASSLDRYGYTF	TGCGCCAGCAGCCTCGACAGGTATGGCTACACCTTC
NA	NA	TRBJ2-1	TRBV7-9	CASSLVGSVNEQFF	TGTGCCAGCAGCTTAGTTGGTAGCGTGAATGAGCAGTTCTTC
NA	NA	TRBJ1-5	TRBV6-5	CASTLVGYSNQPQHF	TGTGCCAGCACCTTAGTCGGTTATAGCAATCAGCCCCAGCATTTT
NA	NA	TRBJ2-7	TRBV18	CASSPQTGATSYEQYF	TGTGCCAGCTCACCGCAGACAGGAGCCACATCCTACGAGCAGTACTTC
TRBD2	NA	TRBJ2-7	TRBV7-9	CASSDFGDTSGIAYEQYF	TGTGCCAGCAGCGACTTCGGCGACACTAGCGGGATCGCGTACGAGCAGTACTTC
NA	NA	TRBJ1-1	TRBV18	CASSPGAETEAFF	TGTGCCAGCTCACCGGGGGCGGAGACTGAAGCTTTCTTT
NA	once	TRBJ1-5	TRBV2	CASSSWGNSNQPQHF	TGTGCCAGCAGCAGCTGGGGGAATAGCAATCAGCCCCAGCATTTT
TRBD1	NA	TRBJ1-2	TRBV5-5	CASSFDETGLWNDGYTF	TGTGCCAGCAGCTTTGATGAGACAGGGCTTTGGAATGATGGCTACACCTTC
NA	NA	TRBJ1-2	TRBV4-1	CASRSPLQGSLDYGYTF	TGCGCCAGCCGCTCTCCCCTACAGGGTTCCCTCGACTATGGCTACACCTTC
NA	NA	TRBJ1-1	TRBV12-3/TRBV12-4	CASSIMAATEAFF	TGTGCCAGCAGTATCATGGCAGCCACTGAAGCTTTCTTT